This entry lists 20 T cell receptor beta chains sequenced from one sample in a study of T cell responses to AZD1222 COVID-19 vaccine (dated by TCRdb to about 2021). This sample's time point label indicates: baseline before first vaccination. Library preparation used the immunoSEQ multiplex PCR assay. TCRdb provides this immuneACCESS table in a form limited to in-frame rearrangements. Some clones are lacking; in checked studies, under half of them reflect an unresolved V gene, and why the rest are absent is not known. A total of 100,000 to 150,000 clones appear in this sample, 89% of them only once. The ten top clones hold about 4.3% of the sample. The specimen comprised peripheral blood, sampled on day 0 of AZD1222 vaccination. These receptors came from an adult in good health.

V and J are TRBV6-5 and TRBJ2-1; D is perhaps TRBD2 (6 bases). The germline V gene has CDR1 MNHEY and CDR2 SVGAGI. The V and J ends lost 4 bases and 0 bases respectively, with 13 bases between them. This CDR3 contains 16 residues. The CDR3 nucleotides read TGTGCCAGCAGTTCGCCTCTAGCGAGCTCCTACAATGAGCAGTTCTTC. It is translated as CASSSPLASSYNEQFF.

J is TRBJ1-5 and V is TRBV28, with 10 bases lining up with TRBD1. J was trimmed by 7 bases and V by 7 bases; bases with no gene match: 7. Looked up from germline, CDR1 is MDHEN and CDR2 is SYDVKM. The CDR3 contains 14 residues. CDR3 in amino acids: CASTAGTGVQPQHF. The CDR3 DNA reads as TGTGCCAGCACTGCCGGGACAGGGGTGCAGCCCCAGCATTTT.

The chain links TRBV6-5 to TRBJ1-1; perhaps TRBD1 as D (5 bases). Germline V gene lookup returns CDR1 MNHEY and CDR2 SVGAGI. Trimming removed 6 bases from V and 0 bases from J, with 14 bases in between. This CDR3 is built from 15 residues. The CDR3, as DNA: TGTGCCAGCAGCGGGGACGGCTACATGAACACTGAAGCTTTCTTT. It specifies CASSGDGYMNTEAFF.

The chain has TRBV30 and TRBJ2-1; D is uncertain. The CDR3 sequence is 11 residues long. The germline V gene has CDR1 GTSNPN and CDR2 SVGIG (reference sequence). The CDR3 sequence is CAAGWNNEQFF. The CDR3 nucleotides are TGTGCAGCAGGCTGGAACAATGAGCAGTTCTTC.

This clone was observed a handful of times. This sequence joins TRBV27 and TRBJ1-5; D is uncertain. The length of the CDR3 is 13 residues. Between the trimmed V and J ends, which lost 0 bases and 5 bases, there was a span of 5 bases. Germline-derived CDR1 and CDR2 are MNHEY and SMNVEV (reference sequence). CDR3 nucleotides: TGTGCCAGCAGTTTATCGGGTGATCAGCCCCAGCATTTT. It specifies CASSLSGDQPQHF.

Only one count was recorded for this clone. The V gene is TRBV28, the J gene TRBJ1-2; D unclear. Looked up from germline, CDR1 is MDHEN and CDR2 is SYDVKM. The CDR3 length is 12 residues. V was shortened by 8 bases and J by 2 bases, with 9 bases between the two germline ends. The CDR3 DNA reads as TGTGCCAGCTCGGCGCTGAACTATGGCTACACCTTC. Translating gives CASSALNYGYTF.

The chain couples TRBV5-1 to TRBJ1-5, with D possibly being TRBD1 (5 bases). The germline gives CDR1 SGHRS, CDR2 YFSETQ. This CDR3 is built from 15 residues. Trimming removed 0 bases from V and 3 bases from J, with 10 bases in between. DNA for the CDR3: TGCGCCAGCAGCTTGGAAGGGACGATCAATCAGCCCCAGCATTTT. Translated: CASSLEGTINQPQHF.

V is TRBV10-1 and J is TRBJ2-5; 7 bases match TRBD1. Per germline, CDR1 WNHNN and CDR2 SYGVQD (reference sequence). There are 13 residues in the CDR3. V was pared by 3 bases and J by 7 bases, with 5 bases of the junction left unmatched. In DNA, the CDR3 is TGCGCCAGCAGTGAAGAAGACAGGGCGACCCAGTACTTC. Translated, it gives CASSEEDRATQYF.

The chain is built from TRBV7-8 and TRBJ1-5; 9 bases are a match to TRBD1. The germline V gene encodes CDR1 SGHVS and CDR2 FQNEAQ. The CDR3 consists of 17 residues. With 5 bases clipped from V and 3 bases from J, the junction kept 11 bases outside the gene matches. The CDR3 spells CASSLTGGVLDNQPQHF. In DNA, the CDR3 is TGTGCCAGCAGCCTCACAGGGGGCGTACTCGACAATCAGCCCCAGCATTTT.

The genes are TRBV2 and TRBJ2-2; D unresolved. The germline gives CDR1 SNHLY, CDR2 FYNNEI. The germline V and J ends were trimmed by 4 bases and 4 bases, with 22 bases remaining between them. The CDR3 consists of 18 residues. The CDR3 sequence: CASSGWYLGGLSTGELFF. CDR3 DNA sequence: TGTGCCAGCAGTGGTTGGTATTTGGGCGGCCTGAGCACCGGGGAGCTGTTTTTT. The whole variable domain, filled in from reference TRBV2 and TRBJ2-2, reads EPEVTQTPSHQVTQMGQEVILRCVPISNHLYFYWYRQILGQKVEFLVSFYNNEISEKSEIFDDQFSVERPDGSNFTLKIRSTKLEDSAMYFCASSGWYLGGLSTGELFFGEGSRLTVL.

This chain uses TRBV18 with TRBJ1-2, with 8 bases identical to TRBD1. V trimming: 2 bases; J trimming: 5 bases; junction bases outside the gene matches: 4. This CDR3 has 14 residues. The V gene's germline CDR1 is KGHSH and CDR2 LQKENI. Here the CDR3 DNA reads TGTGCCAGCTCACCAGGTGGACAGGGATATGGCTACACCTTC. Amino acid sequence: CASSPGGQGYGYTF.

The gene calls are TRBV24-1 and TRBJ1-2; D not resolved. The V end was cut by 6 bases, the J end by 5 bases, with 9 bases between. The germline gives CDR1 KGHDR, CDR2 SFDVKD. This CDR3 contains 12 residues. The CDR3 DNA reads TGTGCCACCAGTTTCGGGGATTATGGCTACACCTTC. Protein product: CATSFGDYGYTF.

The chain has TRBV24-1 and TRBJ1-4; D call uncertain. The V end was cut by 4 bases, the J end by 6 bases, with 11 bases between. This CDR3 has 14 amino acids. Germline lookup yields CDR1 KGHDR and CDR2 SFDVKD. The CDR3 reads CATSELVADEKLFF. The CDR3 DNA reads TGTGCCACCAGTGAATTAGTGGCGGATGAAAAACTGTTTTTT.

The chain recombines TRBV28 with TRBJ2-5; perhaps TRBD1 as D (6 bases). Germline V gene data show CDR1 as MDHEN and CDR2 as SYDVKM. V was clipped by 11 bases and J by 2 bases, with 12 bases between them. The CDR3 loop spans 12 amino acids. CDR3 bases: TGTGCCCTGGGGGCAGCACAAGAGACCCAGTACTTC. Its protein is CALGAAQETQYF.

This clone showed up just a few times. The chain joins TRBV5-1 to TRBJ1-1; D is unresolved. V lost 0 bases and J lost 4, with 7 bases in between. Looked up from germline, CDR1 is SGHRS and CDR2 is YFSETQ. This CDR3 region has 13 residues. CDR3 sequence reads: CASSLEAPTEAFF. The CDR3 region has the DNA TGCGCCAGCAGCTTGGAAGCCCCCACTGAAGCTTTCTTT. Filled out from reference TRBV5-1 and TRBJ1-1, the complete variable domain reads KAGVTQTPRYLIKTRGQQVTLSCSPISGHRSVSWYQQTPGQGLQFLFEYFSETQRNKGNFPGRFSGRQFSNSRSEMNVSTLELGDSALYLCASSLEAPTEAFFGQGTRLTVV.

This clone was observed a few times. The V gene is TRBV9, the J gene TRBJ1-2, with D tentatively TRBD1 (6 bases). Germline assignment: CDR1 SGDLS and CDR2 YYNGEE. V was shortened by 3 bases and J by 6 bases, with 15 bases between the two germline ends. The CDR3 is 14 amino acids. In DNA form, the CDR3 reads TGTGCCAGCAGCGAGGGCGCCAGGGGCGATGGCTACACCTTC. Protein product: CASSEGARGDGYTF.

V is TRBV9 and J is TRBJ2-3; D remains ambiguous. Germline V CDR1 and CDR2: SGDLS, YYNGEE. There are 14 residues in the CDR3. Trimming took off 2 bases at V and 3 bases at J, with 10 bases between the two ends. This chain's CDR3 is CASSVGSSTDTQYF. CDR3 DNA: TGTGCCAGCAGCGTTGGTAGCTCGACAGATACGCAGTATTTT.

This rearrangement joins TRBV28 to TRBJ1-3; D gene ambiguous. The length of the CDR3 is 12 residues. Trimming left V 10 bases short and J 5 bases short, with 12 bases between. Germline CDR1 is MDHEN and CDR2 is SYDVKM. CDR3 region: CATLGTRNTIYF. The CDR3 nucleotides are TGTGCCACCCTTGGAACGAGAAACACCATATATTTT.

The rearrangement uses TRBV7-3 and TRBJ1-6; D not resolved. The V end lost 3 bases, the J end lost 6 bases, and 6 bases lay between the germline ends. This CDR3 region has 13 residues. Germline CDR1 and CDR2: SGHTA and FQGTGA. The CDR3 DNA follows: TGTGCCAGCAGCTTCGATGTTAATTCACCCCTCCACTTT. It codes for CASSFDVNSPLHF.

The rearrangement links TRBV2 to TRBJ2-5; D is uncertain. Germline lookup yields CDR1 SNHLY and CDR2 FYNNEI. The V end was cut by 6 bases, the J end by 5 bases, with 13 bases between. CDR3 length: 13 residues. CDR3 amino acids: CASRAGPPETQYF. CDR3 sequence (DNA): TGTGCCAGCAGAGCCGGGCCCCCTGAGACCCAGTACTTC.